These T cell receptor beta chains were read from a single sample in a study of blood T cell repertoires in COVID-19. Assay: immunoSEQ multiplex PCR; the TCRdb copy retains only in-frame clones and omits some. Of tens of thousands of clones listed, approximately 89% were seen once; the top ten hold roughly 6.2%. Sequencing was carried out using peripheral blood. The receptors here all came from a man aged 50-59 years with active COVID-19. CDR3s include the opening cysteine and the closing phenylalanine or tryptophan. Fields, in order: CDR3 protein, CDR3 DNA, clone size, V gene, D gene, J gene. D genes are given only for firm matches. Not all rows give a size; the values are once, few, many and, for expanded clones, a class.

CDR3 protein: CASSSSGLPAVYNEQFF
CDR3 DNA: TGTGCCAGCAGCTCCTCGGGACTGCCCGCAGTTTACAATGAGCAGTTCTTC
clone size: .
V gene: TRBV7-2
D gene: .
J gene: TRBJ2-1

CDR3 protein: CASSPQGATYNSPLHF
CDR3 DNA: TGTGCCAGCAGCCCACAGGGGGCCACCTATAATTCACCCCTCCACTTT
clone size: .
V gene: TRBV11-2
D gene: TRBD1
J gene: TRBJ1-6

CDR3 protein: CASSLEGSGVSTDTQYF
CDR3 DNA: TGTGCCAGCAGCTTGGAAGGGTCAGGGGTAAGCACAGATACGCAGTATTTT
clone size: .
V gene: TRBV5-4
D gene: .
J gene: TRBJ2-3

CDR3 protein: CASSQVLAEYSYNEQFF
CDR3 DNA: TGCGCCAGCAGCCAGGTGTTAGCGGAGTACTCCTACAATGAGCAGTTCTTC
clone size: .
V gene: TRBV4-3
D gene: .
J gene: TRBJ2-1

CDR3 protein: CASSLIGNTGELFF
CDR3 DNA: TGTGCCAGCAGCTTAATCGGTAACACCGGGGAGCTGTTTTTT
clone size: .
V gene: TRBV11-3
D gene: .
J gene: TRBJ2-2

CDR3 protein: CASRGTDRFNEKLFF
CDR3 DNA: TGTGCCAGCAGGGGAACCGACAGATTTAATGAAAAACTGTTTTTT
clone size: once
V gene: TRBV25-1
D gene: .
J gene: TRBJ1-4

CDR3 protein: CAWSKQGLNQPQHF
CDR3 DNA: TGTGCCTGGAGTAAACAGGGGCTTAATCAGCCCCAGCATTTT
clone size: .
V gene: TRBV30
D gene: TRBD1
J gene: TRBJ1-5

CDR3 protein: CASSPRQGSSDLNTEAFF
CDR3 DNA: TGTGCCAGCAGCCCAAGACAGGGTAGTAGTGACTTGAACACTGAAGCTTTCTTT
clone size: .
V gene: TRBV11-2
D gene: TRBD1
J gene: TRBJ1-1

CDR3 protein: CATSNIPSGNTIYF
CDR3 DNA: TGTGCCACCAGCAACATTCCCTCTGGAAACACCATATATTTT
clone size: .
V gene: TRBV15
D gene: .
J gene: TRBJ1-3

CDR3 protein: CASSLLAGGPRTGELFF
CDR3 DNA: TGTGCCAGCAGCCTCTTAGCGGGAGGGCCGAGGACCGGGGAGCTGTTTTTT
clone size: .
V gene: TRBV14
D gene: TRBD2
J gene: TRBJ2-2

CDR3 protein: CASSLRQANGYTF
CDR3 DNA: TGTGCCAGCAGCTTGCGACAGGCAAATGGCTACACCTTC
clone size: .
V gene: TRBV7-2
D gene: .
J gene: TRBJ1-2

CDR3 protein: CAFRTGGVYEQYF
CDR3 DNA: TGTGCCTTCCGGACAGGGGGCGTTTACGAGCAGTACTTC
clone size: few
V gene: TRBV30
D gene: TRBD1
J gene: TRBJ2-7

CDR3 protein: CATSRPSYSNQPQHF
CDR3 DNA: TGTGCCACCAGCAGACCCAGTTATAGCAATCAGCCCCAGCATTTT
clone size: once
V gene: TRBV15
D gene: .
J gene: TRBJ1-5

CDR3 protein: CASSITGGTPDTQYF
CDR3 DNA: TGTGCCAGCAGCATCACAGGGGGAACCCCAGATACGCAGTATTTT
clone size: .
V gene: TRBV7-2
D gene: TRBD1
J gene: TRBJ2-3

CDR3 protein: CASSGRTGATDTQYF
CDR3 DNA: TGTGCCAGCTCAGGAAGGACAGGGGCAACAGATACGCAGTATTTT
clone size: once
V gene: TRBV18
D gene: TRBD1
J gene: TRBJ2-3

CDR3 protein: CASSSSGRRDEKLFF
CDR3 DNA: TGTGCCAGCTCATCATCAGGGAGGCGGGATGAAAAACTGTTTTTT
clone size: .
V gene: TRBV18
D gene: .
J gene: TRBJ1-4

CDR3 protein: CASSQDRSVWRGTEAFF
CDR3 DNA: TGTGCCAGCAGCCAAGACCGGTCAGTCTGGAGGGGCACTGAAGCTTTCTTT
clone size: .
V gene: TRBV4-2
D gene: .
J gene: TRBJ1-1